This TCR beta chain was sequenced in a study of blood T cell repertoires in COVID-19. Across the study: From the United States, Italy and Spain came samples of acute and convalescent COVID-19. T cells, B-cell-depleted T cells, or PBMCs supplied cDNA or gDNA.

Original processing methods: Amplification of reference gene primers provided the estimated nucleated cell counts. Clones were read by immunoSEQ multiplex PCR, and TCRdb kept only the in-frame ones, dropping some. D and trimming were read from the DNA, whereas the V and J calls and clone size are those reported in that table. The table has just under 100,000 clones, about 82% seen once; the top ten hold 10% to 15%. The V gene lost 7 bases and the J gene lost 5 bases, with 17 bases spanning the gap. Germline V gene sequence: CDR1 LNHDA, CDR2 SQIVND (reference sequence). The CDR3 loop spans 15 amino acids. This clone appeared a few times.

Sequenced: peripheral blood. This receptor was identified in a woman aged 60-75 years in a cohort sampled during active or convalescent COVID-19. The V and J genes are TRBV19 and TRBJ2-2, with D possibly matching TRBD2 (7 bases). Here the CDR3 reads CASTLGRGRTGELFF. For the CDR3, the DNA is TGTGCCAGTACCCTGGGGAGGGGGAGGACCGGGGAGCTGTTTTTT.